A single sample is the source of the 12 T cell receptor beta chains below, sequenced in a study of blood T cell repertoires in COVID-19. Repertoires were generated with immunoSEQ multiplex PCR, while TCRdb's copy carries only in-frame clones and drops some. The data hold more than 85,000 clones, with 84% observed a single time. The sample consisted of peripheral blood. All receptors come from a man aged 55-75 years with acute or convalescent COVID-19.

The V and J genes are TRBV13 and TRBJ2-1, with 16 bases fitting TRBD2. CDR1 and CDR2 (germline): PRHDT, FYEKMQ (reference sequence). The trim removed 4 bases at V and 7 bases at J, leaving 7 bases unmatched. The CDR3 consists of 17 residues. DNA of the CDR3: TGTGCCAGCAGCTCATCCGGGACTAGCGGGGGGGATAATGAGCAGTTCTTC. This codes for CASSSSGTSGGDNEQFF.

The J gene is TRBJ1-2, the V gene TRBV3-1 (or the pseudogene TRBV3-2), with D possibly matching TRBD1 (6 bases). The CDR3 covers 14 residues. Trimming took off 0 bases at V and 4 bases at J, with 9 bases between the two ends. The germline CDR1 and CDR2 sequences are LGHDT and YNNKEL (reference sequence). The CDR3 loop is CASSQDLDSYGYTF. The CDR3 DNA follows: TGTGCCAGCAGCCAAGATTTGGACAGCTATGGCTACACCTTC.

The gene calls are TRBV13 and TRBJ1-2, with TRBD1 as a possible D gene (5 bases). There are 16 residues in the CDR3. Germline V CDR1 and CDR2: PRHDT, FYEKMQ (reference sequence). V was pared by 4 bases and J by 2 bases, with 17 bases between. In DNA, the CDR3 is TGTGCCAGCAGCTCCTCGATCGACAGACAGAACTATGGCTACACCTTC. The encoded protein is CASSSSIDRQNYGYTF.

Written as DNA, the CDR3 is TGTGCCAGCACGAGGGACAGAGCCTACAATGAGCAGTTCTTC. Protein product: CASTRDRAYNEQFF. The chain employs TRBV27 and TRBJ2-1; 7 bases match TRBD1. Germline V gene sequence: CDR1 MNHEY, CDR2 SMNVEV (reference sequence). Trimming at V came to 7 bases and at J to 2 bases, leaving 5 bases not matched to a gene. The CDR3 covers 14 residues.

This chain joins TRBV30 and TRBJ1-2, with a tentative D call TRBD1 (6 bases). The CDR3 has 14 residues. CDR1 and CDR2 from the germline V gene are GTSNPN and SVGIG (reference sequence). Trimming left V 4 bases short and J 0 bases short, with 12 bases between. CDR3 nucleotides: TGTGCCTGGACCCGAGAGGGGGCTAACTATGGCTACACCTTC. This translates into CAWTREGANYGYTF.

J is TRBJ1-6 and V is TRBV10-2; D ambiguous. Trimming took off 10 bases at V and 9 bases at J, with 16 bases between the two ends. The CDR3 contains 13 residues. Germline lookup yields CDR1 WSHSY and CDR2 SAAADI. As DNA, the CDR3 is TGCGCCACCATTCTCTCCCCGGGTTCACCCCTCCACTTT. Translating gives CATILSPGSPLHF.

J is TRBJ2-1 and V is TRBV6-2 or TRBV6-3, with TRBD2 identical over 11 bases. After removal of 4 bases from V and 8 bases from J, the junction contained 13 bases not matched to a gene. The CDR3 covers 17 residues. In germline, CDR1 is MNHEY, CDR2 SVGEGT. The CDR3: CASSLGLAGGATYEQFF. In DNA form, the CDR3 reads TGTGCCAGCAGTTTGGGGCTAGCGGGGGGCGCTACATATGAGCAGTTCTTC.

V is TRBV5-4 and J is TRBJ2-3; D might be TRBD2 (5 bases). The CDR3 is 14 residues long. Germline V gene sequence: CDR1 SGHNT, CDR2 YYREEE (reference sequence). Trimming took 1 base from V and 6 from J, leaving 12 bases between them. The CDR3 loop reads CASSLRGSTDTQYF. The CDR3 nucleotides read TGTGCCAGCAGCTTGAGAGGGTCTACGGATACGCAGTATTTT.

This clone was observed a handful of times. J is TRBJ1-6 and V is TRBV13; 9 bases line up with TRBD1. CDR1 and CDR2 (germline): PRHDT, FYEKMQ (reference sequence). Trimming cost V 5 bases and J 7 bases; bases outside gene matches: 6. This CDR3 has 15 amino acids. The CDR3 nucleotides read TGTGCCAGCAGCCACCGGGACAGGGCAAATTCACCCCTCCACTTT. Its translation: CASSHRDRANSPLHF.

The CDR3 spells CASSQVGYGQGFDGYTF. In nucleotides, the CDR3 is TGTGCCAGCAGCCAAGTAGGCTATGGACAGGGGTTTGATGGCTACACCTTC. The chain employs TRBV4-2 and TRBJ1-2; 9 bases are a match to TRBD1. Germline CDR1 LGHNA, CDR2 YNFKEQ. The trim removed 1 base at V and 6 bases at J, leaving 12 bases unmatched. This CDR3 has 17 residues.

The CDR3 reads CASSQITTGGTGELFF. CDR3 nucleotides: TGTGCCAGCAGCCAAATCACGACAGGGGGCACCGGGGAGCTGTTTTTT. The V call is TRBV14, the J call TRBJ2-2; TRBD1 aligns across 9 bases. The CDR3 is 16 residues long. The germline CDR1 and CDR2 sequences are SGHDN and FVKESK. V was pared by 2 bases and J by 4 bases, with 5 bases of the junction left unmatched.

The V and J genes are TRBV28 and TRBJ2-3; D call uncertain. V was pared by 6 bases and J by 2 bases, with 15 bases between. CDR1 MDHEN and CDR2 SYDVKM come from the germline V gene. The CDR3 runs to 15 residues. CDR3 loop: CASRLRSRTTDTQYF. The CDR3, as DNA: TGTGCCAGCAGGTTACGGTCCCGAACCACAGATACGCAGTATTTT.